This T cell receptor beta chain comes out of a study of T cell responses to AZD1222 COVID-19 vaccine. Points from the study as a whole: With two AZD1222 doses given, Spike-specific TCR breadth and depth both rose. At 160-218 and 743-854, vaccine-associated CD4 TCRs were dominant, and they spanned spike. Unmutated variant regions are reportedly the target of nearly half of TCRs that are spike-specific.

The table came from immunoSEQ multiplex PCR; TCRdb's copy has only in-frame clones and leaves some out. The sample contains roughly 150,000 clones, roughly nine tenths of which appear only once. Analysis merged second doses at about 4 or about 12 weeks. With respect to this clone: Its antigen is currently unknown.

Here the sequenced sample was peripheral blood, taken 28 days after the second AZD1222 dose. This receptor was identified in an adult who received the AZD1222 COVID-19 vaccine.

The CDR3: CASAGGTGFADRGATEAFF. The CDR3 DNA reads TGTGCCAGTGCGGGTGGGACGGGTTTCGCAGACAGGGGTGCCACTGAAGCTTTCTTT. The chain links TRBV19 to TRBJ1-1; 8 bases agree with TRBD1. Germline V CDR1 and CDR2: LNHDA, SQIVND (reference sequence). J gave up 4 bases and V 8 bases, and 24 bases lay outside the gene matches. The CDR3 is 19 residues long.